The 11 T cell receptor beta chains below all came from one sample that was sequenced in a study of blood T cell repertoires in COVID-19. The table came from immunoSEQ multiplex PCR; TCRdb's copy has only in-frame clones and leaves some out. The sample carries around 180,000 clones, around nine tenths recorded once. Material for sequencing was peripheral blood. Receptors were obtained from a man aged 70-80 years with active or convalescent COVID-19.

The chain carries TRBV5-1 and TRBJ2-2, with TRBD2 as a possible D gene (6 bases). The CDR3 runs 16 residues. V lost 4 bases and J lost 4, with 17 bases in between. CDR1 SGHRS and CDR2 YFSETQ come from the germline V gene. The CDR3 DNA reads TGCGCCAGCAGCCTGGGACTGGAGCGTGCCACCGGGGAGCTGTTTTTT. The encoded protein is CASSLGLERATGELFF.

The V gene is TRBV27, the J gene TRBJ1-2, with D unclear. CDR1 and CDR2 from the germline V gene are MNHEY and SMNVEV (reference sequence). This CDR3 has 19 residues. V gave up 2 bases and J gave up 2 bases, with 24 bases separating them. CDR3 nucleotides: TGTGCCAGCAGTTTACGTTCCGTGGAGGGCGGTCGATCGAACTATGGCTACACCTTC. It specifies CASSLRSVEGGRSNYGYTF.

This chain connects TRBV5-1 to TRBJ1-4; 7 bases agree with TRBD1. Unmatched junction bases numbered 15, after V lost 5 bases and J lost 5 bases. In germline, CDR1 is SGHRS, CDR2 YFSETQ. The CDR3 consists of 17 residues. The CDR3 region is CASSYNPAGTANEKLFF. The CDR3 coding sequence is TGCGCCAGCAGTTACAACCCAGCCGGGACAGCGAATGAAAAACTGTTTTTT.

This clone was counted once. The chain combines TRBV28 with TRBJ2-2, with TRBD1 as a possible D gene (6 bases). CDR3 length: 13 amino acids. V was shortened by 6 bases and J by 4 bases, with 9 bases between the two germline ends. The germline gives CDR1 MDHEN, CDR2 SYDVKM. CDR3 sequence: CASRGAATGELFF. The CDR3 DNA reads TGTGCCAGCAGGGGGGCGGCCACCGGGGAGCTGTTTTTT.

The rearrangement links TRBV28 to TRBJ1-2; D unresolved. This CDR3 region has 13 residues. Germline V gene lookup returns CDR1 MDHEN and CDR2 SYDVKM. V was clipped by 6 bases and J by 3 bases, with 11 bases between them. The CDR3 loop reads CASSPQAYYGYTF. CDR3 sequence (DNA): TGTGCCAGCAGCCCTCAGGCTTACTATGGCTACACCTTC.

This clone was seen a few times. The chain is built from TRBV5-5 and TRBJ2-3; 12 positions match TRBD2. CDR3 length equals 18 residues. Losses at the gene ends were 1 base for V and 3 bases for J; bases not matched to a gene: 9. Germline CDR1 is SGHKS and CDR2 is YYEKEE (reference sequence). CDR3 residues: CASSLLGLAGLVTDTQYF. The CDR3 DNA reads as TGTGCCAGCAGCTTGCTGGGACTAGCGGGTTTGGTAACAGATACGCAGTATTTT.

The chain uses TRBV29-1 and TRBJ2-3; 7 positions agree with TRBD1. CDR3 size: 11 residues. Germline V gene data show CDR1 as SQVTM and CDR2 as ANQGSEA. The V gene end was trimmed by 6 bases and the J gene end by 4 bases; junction bases not matched to a gene: 1. CDR3 coding DNA: TGCAGCGTGCAGGGGGCAGATACGCAGTATTTT. This sequence encodes CSVQGADTQYF.

The rearrangement joins TRBV7-9 to TRBJ2-3, with TRBD2 matching over 8 bases. From germline, CDR1 is SEHNR and CDR2 FQNEAQ (reference sequence). This CDR3 comprises 16 residues. The V gene end was trimmed by 6 bases and the J gene end by 3 bases; junction bases not matched to a gene: 11. CDR3 protein: CASRLGGGSRTDTQYF. CDR3 bases: TGTGCCAGCAGGCTCGGCGGGGGGTCAAGGACAGATACGCAGTATTTT.

This chain uses TRBV7-8 with TRBJ1-3; D is undetermined. Trimming stripped 3 bases from V and 1 base from J, with 13 bases between. Germline V gene lookup returns CDR1 SGHVS and CDR2 FQNEAQ. This CDR3 spans 16 amino acids. The CDR3 sequence: CASSFRVGGSGNTIYF. The CDR3 coding sequence is TGTGCCAGCAGCTTTCGAGTGGGCGGGTCTGGAAACACCATATATTTT.

The V gene is TRBV19, the J gene TRBJ1-4; 8 bases fit TRBD1. Germline V gene sequence: CDR1 LNHDA, CDR2 SQIVND (reference sequence). The CDR3 covers 15 residues. With V trimmed by 3 bases and J by 6 bases, 6 bases remained unmatched. The CDR3 bases are TGTGCCAGTAGTATGAGGGGCAGGGGGCATGAAAAACTGTTTTTT. Amino acid sequence: CASSMRGRGHEKLFF.

The count of this clone is one. V and J are TRBV5-6 and TRBJ2-5; 8 bases are a match to TRBD1. The CDR3 runs to 16 residues. J was trimmed by 3 bases and V by 0 bases; bases with no gene match: 7. From germline, CDR1 is SGHDT and CDR2 YYEEEE. CDR3: CASSLAGGAPKETQYF. CDR3 sequence (DNA): TGTGCCAGCAGCTTGGCAGGGGGCGCTCCGAAAGAGACCCAGTACTTC.